Listed below are T cell receptor beta chains from one sample, sequenced in a study of metastatic and nonmetastatic thyroid tumors. Via MiXCR, TCRdb re-called the PCR reads. Among about 38,000 clones, 40% to 55% were seen once, and the ten largest hold approximately 25%. The sequenced sample was tumor tissue. Every receptor here comes from a male donor with papillary thyroid cancer or a benign thyroid nodule (not recorded which). Some clones in this sample may be carry-over from other donors' samples. The CDR3 runs from the conserved cysteine through the conserved F or W. D genes are given only for firm matches. Expanded clones get a size class; other rows say once, few or many, or leave the size out.

j_gene,v_gene,abundance,d_gene,CDR3nt,CDR3aa
TRBJ2-7,TRBV7-2,few,TRBD2,TGTGCCAGCAGCTTAGCCCAAAACCCGGCGACTAGCGGGTTCTACGAGCAGTACTTC,CASSLAQNPATSGFYEQYF
TRBJ2-7,TRBV28,few,.,TGTGCCTCAATGGGACGGCCGTACGAGCAGTACTTC,CASMGRPYEQYF
TRBJ1-2,TRBV6-6,few,.,TGTGCCAGCAGTTACTCGATAACAGGGAATGGCTACACCTTC,CASSYSITGNGYTF
TRBJ2-7,TRBV30,few,TRBD1,TGTGCCTGGGTTACGGGACAGGGGGCCCACGAGCAGTACTTC,CAWVTGQGAHEQYF
TRBJ1-1,TRBV5-1,.,.,TGCGCCAGCAGGATCTTACTGGGGGTGGGGCCGAACACTGAAGCTTTCTTT,CASRILLGVGPNTEAFF
TRBJ2-3,TRBV5-1,once,.,TGCGCCAGCAGGCAGGACCCCACAGATACGCAGTATTTT,CASRQDPTDTQYF
TRBJ1-2,TRBV11-2,.,.,TGTGCCAGCAGCGTTCGGGGCTATGGCTACACCTTC,CASSVRGYGYTF
TRBJ1-2,TRBV2,.,.,TGTGCCAGCATCAGCGCTAACTATGGCTACACCTTC,CASISANYGYTF
TRBJ1-1,TRBV27,few,.,TGTGCCAGCAGCATAGGGCGGTTGAACACTGAAGCTTTCTTT,CASSIGRLNTEAFF
TRBJ2-6,TRBV9,.,TRBD1,TGTGCCAGTAGGACAGGGGTGGGGTCTGGGGCCAACGTCCTGACTTTC,CASRTGVGSGANVLTF
TRBJ1-4,TRBV2,few,.,TGTGCCAGCGGTTATCTCTCCAATGAAAAACTGTTTTTT,CASGYLSNEKLFF
TRBJ1-2,TRBV6-2/TRBV6-3,.,.,TGTGCCAGCAGTCTGACTTACTATGGCTACACCTTC,CASSLTYYGYTF
TRBJ2-7,TRBV4-3,few,TRBD2,TGCGCCAGCAGCCAAGATCTAGCGGGGATCTACGAGCAGTACTTC,CASSQDLAGIYEQYF
TRBJ2-7,TRBV30,.,.,TGTGCCTGGAGTGTACATCAGCTTGAGCAGTACTTC,CAWSVHQLEQYF
TRBJ2-5,TRBV6-2/TRBV6-3,.,TRBD1,TGTGCCAGCACCGAGGGACAGTTAGAGACCCAGTACTTC,CASTEGQLETQYF
TRBJ2-3,TRBV5-1,medium-sized,.,TGCGCCAGCAGCCCAGGGATCGGGGGAGTTGCAGATACGCAGTATTTT,CASSPGIGGVADTQYF
TRBJ2-7,TRBV11-2,once,TRBD2,TGTGCCAGCAGCTCTTCAGCGGGAGCACCCGCCTACGAGCAGTACTTC,CASSSSAGAPAYEQYF
TRBJ2-7,TRBV2,few,.,TGTGCCAGCAGTGTCCAGGCTAGCTACGAGCAGTACTTC,CASSVQASYEQYF
TRBJ2-5,TRBV6-1,.,TRBD1,TGTGCCAGCAGTGAAACGTACAGGGGGCTTCGGGAGACCCAGTACTTC,CASSETYRGLRETQYF
TRBJ2-6,TRBV14,.,.,TGTGCCAGCAGCCAAGAAGTGGCACTCTTATCGGGGGCCAACGTCCTGACTTTC,CASSQEVALLSGANVLTF